Shown below are 31 T cell receptor beta chains from a single sample sequenced in a study of T cells in Graves' hyperthyroidism and ophthalmopathy. Amplification targeted TCR beta CDR3 regions from RNA transcripts. A first-round RT-PCR of the TCR CDR3 used the HTBI primer set. TCRdb reanalysed the multiplex PCR reads using MiXCR and keeps one entry per CDR3 protein. The sample includes around 35,000 distinct CDR3 sequences, around 52% of them seen just once. Material for sequencing was blood. These receptors all stem from a woman aged 40 to 50 with Graves' ophthalmopathy.

This rearrangement joins TRBV7-8 to TRBJ2-7, with 8 bases lining up with TRBD2. CDR1 is SGHVS and CDR2 is FQNEAQ in the germline V gene. The CDR3 extends over 13 amino acids. V was clipped by 8 bases and J by 3 bases; unmatched bases: 6. The CDR3 loop is CASVLAGGYEQYF. CDR3 in DNA: TGTGCCAGCGTGTTGGCGGGAGGCTACGAGCAGTACTTC.

Points on this clonotype: A much larger clone sits a single nucleotide away, making a read error possible. The chain carries TRBV4-1 and TRBJ2-1, with 8 nucleotides matching TRBD2. CDR3 length equals 15 residues. Germline V gives CDR1 MGHRA, CDR2 YSYEKL. CDR3: CASGQETGGGLEQFF. CDR3 nucleotides: TGCGCCAGCGGCCAAGAAACGGGAGGGGGGCTCGAGCAGTTCTTC.

The sample holds many counts of this clonotype. This chain joins TRBV20-1 and TRBJ1-1; D not resolved. The germline V gene has CDR1 DFQATT and CDR2 SNEGSKA (reference sequence). The CDR3 length is 14 residues. V was cut by 5 bases and J by 3 bases, with 16 bases left in between. CDR3 bases: TGCAGTGCTGCGCGACCCGGGCGGGACACTGAAGCTTTCTTT. Translating it yields CSAARPGRDTEAFF.

This clonotype has just one count. This sequence joins TRBV19 and TRBJ1-2; D uncertain. Germline V gene lookup returns CDR1 LNHDA and CDR2 SQIVND (reference sequence). V was clipped by 10 bases and J by 1 base, with 10 bases between them. The CDR3 spans 12 residues. The CDR3 loop reads CATDNYNYGYTF. CDR3 DNA: TGTGCCACAGACAACTATAACTATGGCTACACCTTC.

This clonotype was seen ten or more times. The genes are TRBV5-1 and TRBJ1-5; D not resolved. Trimming removed 0 bases at V and 5 bases at J, with 9 bases between. The CDR3 has 14 amino acids. Looked up from germline, CDR1 is SGHRS and CDR2 is YFSETQ. CDR3 sequence reads: CASSLDEGDQPQHF. CDR3 bases: TGCGCCAGCAGCTTGGATGAGGGTGATCAGCCCCAGCATTTT.

The chain recombines TRBV9 with TRBJ1-5; TRBD1 matches 8 bases. CDR1 is SGDLS, CDR2 YYNGEE, per germline. The V and J ends lost 0 bases and 11 bases, in that order; junction bases with no gene match: 10. CDR3 size: 15 residues. CDR3 in amino acids: CASSVDVRGQETQHF. CDR3 nucleotides: TGTGCCAGCAGCGTAGACGTCAGGGGGCAAGAGACCCAGCATTTT.

To note about this clonotype: It is likely a read error, because the conserved phenylalanine at the end of the CDR3 is missing. V usage is TRBV9 and J usage is TRBJ1-4, with unresolved D. Trimming left V 5 bases short and J 3 bases short, with 14 bases between. The CDR3 runs to 15 residues. Germline CDR1 and CDR2: SGDLS and YYNGEE. The CDR3 spells CASSGSGAPNEKLFY. In DNA form, the CDR3 reads TGTGCCAGCAGTGGCTCAGGCGCCCCTAATGAAAAACTGTTTTAT.

There are many counts of this clonotype. This chain links TRBV12-3 or TRBV12-4 with TRBJ2-7; 8 bases agree with TRBD2. This CDR3 has 16 residues. V was pared by 5 bases and J by 2 bases, with 11 bases of the junction left unmatched. The CDR3 region has the DNA TGTGCCAGCAGTCGAGACGGGGGGGGTAGCGCCTACGAGCAGTACTTC. Protein: CASSRDGGGSAYEQYF.

Notes on this clonotype: A much larger clone sits a single nucleotide away, making a read error possible. The V call is TRBV4-2, the J call TRBJ2-7; 10 positions agree with TRBD2. CDR1 and CDR2 from the germline V gene are LGHNA and YNFKEQ. J lost 2 bases, V lost 2 bases, and 6 bases had no gene match. The CDR3 is made up of 16 amino acids. CDR3 nucleotide sequence: TGTGCCAGCAGCCAAACCCCTAGCGGGAGCCCCTACGAGCAGTACTTC. Its protein is CASSQTPSGSPYEQYF.

This clonotype appeared many times. V gene TRBV3-1 combines with J gene TRBJ2-5; D ambiguous. The CDR3 consists of 15 residues. V gave up 1 base and J gave up 5 bases, with 14 bases separating them. CDR1 LGHDT and CDR2 YNNKEL come from the germline V gene (reference sequence). Here the CDR3 DNA reads TGTGCCAGCAGCCAAGCCCGAGGATCCGGCGAGACCCAGTACTTC. Residues: CASSQARGSGETQYF.

This clonotype was seen repeatedly, ten times or more. The chain links TRBV14 to TRBJ2-1; D unresolved. The CDR3 extends over 16 amino acids. The V gene lost 0 bases and the J gene lost 2 bases, with 11 bases spanning the gap. Per the germline V gene, CDR1 is SGHDN and CDR2 is FVKESK. The CDR3 sequence is CASSQEWQLTYNEQFF. The CDR3, as DNA: TGTGCCAGCAGCCAAGAATGGCAGCTTACCTACAATGAGCAGTTCTTC. Combining the CDR3 with reference TRBV14 and TRBJ2-1 gives the whole variable domain EAGVTQFPSHSVIEKGQTVTLRCDPISGHDNLYWYRRVMGKEIKFLLHFVKESKQDESGMPNNRFLAERTGGTYSTLKVQPAELEDSGVYFCASSQEWQLTYNEQFFGPGTRLTVL.

The V gene is TRBV29-1, the J gene TRBJ1-2; D ambiguous. The V gene lost 2 bases and the J gene lost 0 bases, with 4 bases spanning the gap. The CDR3 covers 12 residues. Germline CDR1 and CDR2: SQVTM and ANQGSEA. CDR3 in amino acids: CSVENPNYGYTF. The CDR3 DNA is TGCAGCGTTGAAAACCCTAACTATGGCTACACCTTC.

The rearrangement links TRBV29-1 to TRBJ1-1; 8 bases agree with TRBD1. The CDR3 is 15 residues long. Trimming cost V 1 base and J 2 bases; bases outside gene matches: 6. Germline CDR1 SQVTM, CDR2 ANQGSEA. The CDR3 nucleotides read TGCAGCGTTGAAGTGGCCAGGGGGCTAAACACTGAAGCTTTCTTT. Protein product: CSVEVARGLNTEAFF.

V gene TRBV2 combines with J gene TRBJ2-5; 8 nucleotides align to TRBD2. The CDR3 consists of 13 residues. Germline CDR1 reads SNHLY; CDR2 reads FYNNEI. The junction had 3 bases not matched to a gene; V was cut back by 5 bases and J by 4 bases. Here the CDR3 reads CASSSGGGETQYF. The CDR3 DNA is TGTGCCAGCAGTTCGGGAGGGGGAGAGACCCAGTACTTC. Complete variable domain (other parts from reference TRBV2 and TRBJ2-5): EPEVTQTPSHQVTQMGQEVILRCVPISNHLYFYWYRQILGQKVEFLVSFYNNEISEKSEIFDDQFSVERPDGSNFTLKIRSTKLEDSAMYFCASSSGGGETQYFGPGTRLLVL.

V usage is TRBV11-2 and J usage is TRBJ2-3; TRBD2 is a possible D gene (6 bases). The length of the CDR3 is 14 residues. From germline, CDR1 is SGHAT and CDR2 FQNNGV. Trimming shortened V by 5 bases and J by 3 bases, and 12 bases separated the two germline ends. The CDR3 protein is CASSPRSGTDTQYF. CDR3 DNA sequence: TGTGCCAGCAGCCCTCGCAGCGGGACAGATACGCAGTATTTT.

This clonotype was seen a single time. One base away lies a much larger clone, so this may be a sequencing read error. CDR3 residues: CASMGFVGELFF. In DNA form, the CDR3 reads TGTGCCAGCATGGGCTTTGTCGGGGAGCTGTTTTTT. The chain employs TRBV28 and TRBJ2-2, with unresolved D. Germline V gene sequence: CDR1 MDHEN, CDR2 SYDVKM. The CDR3 loop spans 12 amino acids. Trimming left V 7 bases short and J 7 bases short, with 10 bases between.

J is TRBJ2-7 and V is TRBV18; TRBD2 agrees at 13 bases. The CDR3 totals 18 residues. Germline V gene sequence: CDR1 KGHSH, CDR2 LQKENI. The J segment lost 2 bases and the V segment lost 0 bases, leaving 7 bases of the junction unmatched. DNA of the CDR3: TGTGCCAGCTCACCACCGGGGCGACTAGCGGGGGGCGCCTACGAGCAGTACTTC. The encoded protein is CASSPPGRLAGGAYEQYF.

On this clonotype itself: Given a much more abundant clone one base away, this may be a read error. The CDR3 protein is CAISFGTGVSEQFF. CDR3 nucleotides: TGTGCCATCAGTTTTGGGACAGGGGTTTCTGAGCAGTTCTTC. V is TRBV10-3 and J is TRBJ2-1; 10 nucleotides line up with TRBD1. Germline V CDR1 and CDR2: ENHRY, SYGVKD. V was pared by 5 bases and J by 9 bases, with 7 bases of the junction left unmatched. There are 14 residues in the CDR3.

This clonotype showed up many times. V usage is TRBV6-1 and J usage is TRBJ1-5, with D unresolved. Germline CDR1 reads MNHNS; CDR2 reads SASEGT. The CDR3 totals 14 residues. V gave up 4 bases and J gave up 4 bases, with 11 bases separating them. For the CDR3, the DNA is TGTGCCAGCAGTGTGCGGGCCAATAATCAGCCCCAGCATTTT. Amino acids: CASSVRANNQPQHF.

This clonotype was counted ten times or more. The chain carries TRBV27 and TRBJ2-3, with D perhaps assigned TRBD1 or TRBD2 (5 bases each). CDR1 is MNHEY, CDR2 SMNVEV, per germline (reference sequence). V gave up 3 bases and J gave up 4 bases, with 11 bases separating them. The CDR3 has 14 amino acids. CDR3 protein: CASSLGVQADTQYF. The CDR3 region has the DNA TGTGCCAGCAGTTTGGGGGTACAAGCAGATACGCAGTATTTT.

The chain couples TRBV7-9 to TRBJ2-2; the D gene is possibly TRBD1 (6 bases). This CDR3 contains 17 residues. From germline, CDR1 is SEHNR and CDR2 FQNEAQ (reference sequence). Deletions cut 3 bases from V and 5 bases from J, with 19 bases between. This chain's CDR3 is CASSLGEGGGRTGELFF. In DNA form, the CDR3 reads TGTGCCAGCAGCTTGGGGGAAGGGGGTGGTCGGACCGGGGAGCTGTTTTTT. The variable domain in full, with the rest retrieved from reference TRBV7-9 and TRBJ2-2, is DTGVSQNPRHKITKRGQNVTFRCDPISEHNRLYWYRQTLGQGPEFLTYFQNEAQLEKSRLLSDRFSAERPKGSFSTLEIQRTEQGDSAMYLCASSLGEGGGRTGELFFGEGSRLTVL.

Many counts were recorded for this clonotype. The rearrangement joins TRBV6-6 to TRBJ2-7, with a possible D match to TRBD1 (7 bases). The CDR3 runs to 16 residues. Germline CDR1 is MNHNY and CDR2 is SVGAGI (reference sequence). Trimming removed 4 bases at V and 6 bases at J, with 22 bases between. The CDR3, as DNA: TGTGCCAGCAGTTCAGGGGGGAGCCTAATGGGAGGCGAGCAGTACTTC. It translates to CASSSGGSLMGGEQYF.

The genes are TRBV2 and TRBJ1-1; D is ambiguous. The ends were cut back, 5 bases at V and 11 bases at J, with 3 bases in the middle. The germline CDR1 and CDR2 sequences are SNHLY and FYNNEI. This CDR3 has 8 residues. CDR3: CASSSAFF. CDR3 DNA sequence: TGTGCCAGCAGTTCGGCTTTCTTT. The variable domain in full, with the rest retrieved from reference TRBV2 and TRBJ1-1, is EPEVTQTPSHQVTQMGQEVILRCVPISNHLYFYWYRQILGQKVEFLVSFYNNEISEKSEIFDDQFSVERPDGSNFTLKIRSTKLEDSAMYFCASSSAFFGQGTRLTVV.

This clonotype was detected ten times or more. The rearrangement uses TRBV9 and TRBJ1-4; no firm D call. The V gene lost 4 bases and the J gene lost 0 bases, with 10 bases spanning the gap. The CDR3 covers 15 residues. Germline V gene data show CDR1 as SGDLS and CDR2 as YYNGEE. As DNA, the CDR3 is TGTGCCAGCAGCCCCACCGGTACAACTAATGAAAAACTGTTTTTT. Amino acids: CASSPTGTTNEKLFF. The entire variable domain, with the rest obtained from reference TRBV9 and TRBJ1-4, is as follows: DSGVTQTPKHLITATGQRVTLRCSPRSGDLSVYWYQQSLDQGLQFLIQYYNGEERAKGNILERFSAQQFPDLHSELNLSSLELGDSALYFCASSPTGTTNEKLFFGSGTQLSVL.

This chain joins TRBV7-2 and TRBJ1-1; D is uncertain. The germline gives CDR1 SGHTA, CDR2 FQGNSA. This CDR3 spans 11 amino acids. Trimming stripped 6 bases from V and 8 bases from J, with 10 bases between. The CDR3 DNA reads TGTGCCAGCAGAACCGGGCAAGAAGCTTTCTTT. It is translated as CASRTGQEAFF.

This sequence joins TRBV6-2 or TRBV6-3 and TRBJ1-1; tentative D call: TRBD1 (6 bases). From germline, CDR1 is MNHEY and CDR2 SVGEGT. Trimming removed 8 bases at V and 10 bases at J, with 17 bases between. This CDR3 spans 12 amino acids. CDR3 amino acids: CASASGGRGAFF. In DNA, the CDR3 is TGTGCCAGCGCTAGCGGGGGGCGGGGAGCTTTCTTT.

A remark on this clonotype: One junction end disagrees with the germline gene, perhaps due to a read error. The chain carries TRBV7-6 and TRBJ2-3; 9 bases line up with TRBD2. Germline CDR1 reads SGHVS; CDR2 reads FNYEAQ. The CDR3 sequence is 15 residues long. CDR3 coding DNA: TGTGCCTGCAGCTCATTAGCGGGGGTCACAGATACGCAGTATTTT. Protein product: CACSSLAGVTDTQYF. The whole variable domain, remainder taken from reference TRBV7-6 and TRBJ2-3, is GAGVSQSPRYKVTKRGQDVALRCDPISGHVSLYWYRQALGQGPEFLTYFNYEAQQDKSGLPNDRFSAERPEGSISTLTIQRTEQRDSAMYRCACSSLAGVTDTQYFGPGTRLTVL.

The chain couples TRBV5-1 to TRBJ2-7; D unclear. V was pared by 1 base and J by 9 bases, with 5 bases between. This CDR3 has 10 residues. Germline CDR1 reads SGHRS; CDR2 reads YFSETQ. The CDR3 sequence: CASSLLGQYF. For the CDR3, the DNA is TGCGCCAGCAGCTTGTTAGGGCAGTACTTC.

The CDR3 sequence: CASSQGVWEQFF. CDR3 DNA sequence: TGTGCCAGCAGCCAGGGGGTATGGGAGCAGTTCTTC. The chain employs TRBV6-4 and TRBJ2-1, with 7 bases aligning to TRBD1. The CDR3 is 12 residues long. With 6 bases clipped from V and 10 bases from J, the junction kept 6 bases outside the gene matches. From germline, CDR1 is MRHNA and CDR2 SNTAGT.

The chain couples TRBV7-9 to TRBJ2-3; a possible D gene is TRBD2 (5 bases). Deletions cut 5 bases from V and 4 bases from J, with 19 bases between. This CDR3 spans 16 amino acids. Germline CDR1 reads SEHNR; CDR2 reads FQNEAQ (reference sequence). In DNA, the CDR3 is TGTGCCAGCAGCCCCGCAAAGGGCCGAGGGCCAGATACGCAGTATTTT. The encoded protein is CASSPAKGRGPDTQYF.

By share, this clonotype ranks as medium-sized. The V call is TRBV19, the J call TRBJ1-6; TRBD1 is a possible D gene (5 bases). CDR1 and CDR2 from the germline V gene are LNHDA and SQIVND (reference sequence). Trimming left V 7 bases short and J 7 bases short, with 14 bases between. This CDR3 has 14 amino acids. CDR3 amino acids: CASTFGRGNSPLHF. In nucleotides, the CDR3 is TGTGCCAGTACCTTCGGTCGGGGGAATTCACCCCTCCACTTT.